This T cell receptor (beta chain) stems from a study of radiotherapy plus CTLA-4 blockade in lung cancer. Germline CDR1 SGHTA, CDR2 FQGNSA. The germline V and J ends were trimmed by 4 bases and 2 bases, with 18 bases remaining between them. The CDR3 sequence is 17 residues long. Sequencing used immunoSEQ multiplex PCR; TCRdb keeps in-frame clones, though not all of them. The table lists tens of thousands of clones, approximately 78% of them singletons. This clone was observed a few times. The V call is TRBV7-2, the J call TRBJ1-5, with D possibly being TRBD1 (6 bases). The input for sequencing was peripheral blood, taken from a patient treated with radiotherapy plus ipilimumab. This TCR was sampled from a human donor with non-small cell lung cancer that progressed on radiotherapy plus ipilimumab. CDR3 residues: CASSSPRGARGNQPQHF. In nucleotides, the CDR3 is TGTGCCAGCAGCTCGCCCCGGGGGGCTCGGGGCAATCAGCCCCAGCATTTT.